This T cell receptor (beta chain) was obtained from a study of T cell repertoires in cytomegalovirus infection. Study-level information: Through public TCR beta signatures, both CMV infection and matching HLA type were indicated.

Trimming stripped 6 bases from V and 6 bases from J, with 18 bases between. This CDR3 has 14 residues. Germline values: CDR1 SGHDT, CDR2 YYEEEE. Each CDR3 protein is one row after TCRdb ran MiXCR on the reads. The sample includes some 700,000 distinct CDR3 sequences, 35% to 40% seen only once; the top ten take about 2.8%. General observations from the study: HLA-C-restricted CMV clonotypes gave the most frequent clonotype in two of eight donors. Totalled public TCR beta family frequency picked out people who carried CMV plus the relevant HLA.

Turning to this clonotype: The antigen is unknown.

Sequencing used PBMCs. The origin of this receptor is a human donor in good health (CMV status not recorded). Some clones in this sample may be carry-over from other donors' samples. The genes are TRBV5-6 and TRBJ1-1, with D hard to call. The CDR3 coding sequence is TGTGCCAGCATCCTCGAAACGGGAAGCGCTGAAGCTTTCTTT. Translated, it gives CASILETGSAEAFF. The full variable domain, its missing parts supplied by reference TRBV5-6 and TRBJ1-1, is DAGVTQSPTHLIKTRGQQVTLRCSPKSGHDTVSWYQQALGQGPQFIFQYYEEEERQRGNFPDRFSGHQFPNYSSELNVNALLLGDSALYLCASILETGSAEAFFGQGTRLTVV.